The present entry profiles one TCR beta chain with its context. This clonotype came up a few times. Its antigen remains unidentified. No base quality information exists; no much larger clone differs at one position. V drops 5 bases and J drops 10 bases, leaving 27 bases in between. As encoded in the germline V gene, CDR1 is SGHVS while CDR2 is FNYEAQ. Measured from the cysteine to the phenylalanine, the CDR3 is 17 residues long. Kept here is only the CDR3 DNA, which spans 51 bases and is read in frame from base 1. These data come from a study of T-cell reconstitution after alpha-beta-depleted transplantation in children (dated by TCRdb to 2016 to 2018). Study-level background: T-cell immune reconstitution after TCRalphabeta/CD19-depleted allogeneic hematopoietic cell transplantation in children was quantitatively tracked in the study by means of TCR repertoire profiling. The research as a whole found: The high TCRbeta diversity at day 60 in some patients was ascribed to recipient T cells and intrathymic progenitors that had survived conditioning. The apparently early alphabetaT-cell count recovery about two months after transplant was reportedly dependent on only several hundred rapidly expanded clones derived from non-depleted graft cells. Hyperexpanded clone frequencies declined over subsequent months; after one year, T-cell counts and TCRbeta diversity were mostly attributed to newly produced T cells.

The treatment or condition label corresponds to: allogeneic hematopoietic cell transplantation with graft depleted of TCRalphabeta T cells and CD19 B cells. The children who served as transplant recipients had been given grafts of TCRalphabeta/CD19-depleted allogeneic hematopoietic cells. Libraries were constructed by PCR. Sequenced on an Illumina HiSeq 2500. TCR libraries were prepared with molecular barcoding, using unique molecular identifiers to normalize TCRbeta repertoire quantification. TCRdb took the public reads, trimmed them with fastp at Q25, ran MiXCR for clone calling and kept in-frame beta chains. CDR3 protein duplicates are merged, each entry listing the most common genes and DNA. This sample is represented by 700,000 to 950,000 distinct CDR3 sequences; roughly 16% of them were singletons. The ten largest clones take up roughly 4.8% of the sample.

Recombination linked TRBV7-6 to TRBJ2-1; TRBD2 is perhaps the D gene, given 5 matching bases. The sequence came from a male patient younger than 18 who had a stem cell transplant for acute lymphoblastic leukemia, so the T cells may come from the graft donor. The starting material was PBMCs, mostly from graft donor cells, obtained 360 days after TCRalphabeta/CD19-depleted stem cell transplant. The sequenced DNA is TGTGCCAGCAGCCGCCCCAGAGGTGCGGGCGAAACCCGCGAGCAGTTCTTC. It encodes CASSRPRGAGETREQFF.